Sequencing of this TCR beta chain was carried out in a study of graft-versus-host responses after intestinal transplantation. Of note for this clone: The antigen remains undetermined.

The CDR3 covers 15 residues. The V and J ends lost 5 bases and 4 bases respectively, with 17 bases between them. The germline gives CDR1 SGHTA, CDR2 FQGNSA. Generated by immunoSEQ multiplex PCR, the TCRdb table keeps only in-frame clones and is missing some. Here the sample spans roughly 75,000 clones, roughly 91% being singletons. The receptor's source is a human donor who received an intestinal transplant. J is TRBJ2-5 and V is TRBV7-2; TRBD2 is a possible D gene (7 bases). The specimen comprised unstimulated CD4+ T cells sorted from spleen or lymph node cells, sampled before intestinal transplant. The CDR3 spells CASSPVGGRGETQYF. Written as DNA, the CDR3 is TGTGCCAGCAGCCCTGTGGGGGGGCGGGGAGAGACCCAGTACTTC.